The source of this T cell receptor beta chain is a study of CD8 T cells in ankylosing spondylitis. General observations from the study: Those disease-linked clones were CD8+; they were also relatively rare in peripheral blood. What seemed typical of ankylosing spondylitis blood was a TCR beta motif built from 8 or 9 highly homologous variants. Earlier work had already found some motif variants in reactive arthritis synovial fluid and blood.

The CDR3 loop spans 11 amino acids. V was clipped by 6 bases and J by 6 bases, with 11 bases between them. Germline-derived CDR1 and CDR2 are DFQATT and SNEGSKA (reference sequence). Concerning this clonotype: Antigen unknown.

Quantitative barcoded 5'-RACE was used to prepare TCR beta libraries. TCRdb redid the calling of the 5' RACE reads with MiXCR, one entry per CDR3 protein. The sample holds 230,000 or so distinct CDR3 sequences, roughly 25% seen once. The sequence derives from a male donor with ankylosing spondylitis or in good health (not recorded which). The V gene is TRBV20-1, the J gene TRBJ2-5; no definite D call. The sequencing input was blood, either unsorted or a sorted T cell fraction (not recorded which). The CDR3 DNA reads TGCAGTGCCCAACCGGAAAAGACCCAGTACTTC. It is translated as CSAQPEKTQYF.